This TCR beta chain was sequenced during a study of cytomegalovirus exposure and HLA in healthy donors. Notes on the study in general: It was reportedly the case that the classifier diagnosed cytomegalovirus status with high specificity and sensitivity. An analysis done earlier found most TCR beta V segments productive about 87% or about 30% of the time. Looking again later, the authors saw that most CMV-associated TCR beta chains seemed HLA-restricted.

Although they were nominally healthy when sampled, donors likely had unrecorded immune exposures. In regard to this clone: Antigen: not known.

Trimming removed 4 bases from V and 1 base from J; junction bases left unmatched: 3. This CDR3 region has 15 residues. The germline V gene encodes CDR1 SGHNT and CDR2 YYREEE (reference sequence). Primers for the PCR totalled 60 Vbeta and 13 Jbeta. TCRdb's table, derived via immunoSEQ multiplex PCR, lists solely in-frame clones and lacks some. Among about 170,000 clones, 65% to 85% were seen once, and the ten largest hold about 4.4%. This TCR was recovered from a woman in her fifties or sixties in good health and CMV-seropositive. The genes are TRBV5-4 and TRBJ1-1; 11 bases align to TRBD1. Sequenced sample: PBMCs. The CDR3 DNA sequence: TGTGCCAGCAGCGTGGGGACAGGGGGGAACACTGAAGCTTTCTTT. This encodes CASSVGTGGNTEAFF.